The rows below give T cell receptor beta chains drawn from one sample of a study of cytomegalovirus exposure and HLA in healthy donors. The table came from immunoSEQ multiplex PCR; TCRdb's copy has only in-frame clones and leaves some out. The profile covers some 150,000 clones, with over 80% appearing a single time and 1.5% taken by the ten largest. The sample taken for sequencing was PBMCs. Every receptor here comes from a woman aged 18 to 35 in good health and CMV-seronegative. Both conserved end residues are trimmed from each CDR3. Each record gives: V gene, CDR3 protein.

v_call: TRBV4-2
cdr3_aa: ASSQGRGDQETQY

v_call: TRBV7-8
cdr3_aa: ASSTDRDYGYT

v_call: TRBV6-5
cdr3_aa: ASSYAIWEGPTEAF

v_call: TRBV5-1
cdr3_aa: ASRAAEGTEAF

v_call: TRBV15
cdr3_aa: ATSPTQGGSYEQY

v_call: TRBV7-9
cdr3_aa: ASSLVRGMDTDTQY

v_call: TRBV11-2
cdr3_aa: ASSLGVGGAF

v_call: TRBV2
cdr3_aa: ASRAGLASNEQY

v_call: TRBV7-9
cdr3_aa: ASSSIDRQANEQF

v_call: TRBV19
cdr3_aa: ASSIYSGARHGYT

v_call: TRBV5-1
cdr3_aa: ASSLSGVLYGYT

v_call: TRBV10-3
cdr3_aa: AISDNRGLGEQY

v_call: TRBV19
cdr3_aa: ATRDRGRQETQY

v_call: TRBV4-2
cdr3_aa: ASSQERVQGYT

v_call: TRBV6-5
cdr3_aa: ASSQTGPSYT

v_call: TRBV21-1
cdr3_aa: ASSATGRKAF

v_call: TRBV6-5
cdr3_aa: AVGRGRSYEQY

v_call: TRBV18
cdr3_aa: VSSYRDTNTGELF

v_call: TRBV18
cdr3_aa: ASSPGLSGVQPQH

v_call: TRBV7-2
cdr3_aa: ASSLGTSGGEYNEQF